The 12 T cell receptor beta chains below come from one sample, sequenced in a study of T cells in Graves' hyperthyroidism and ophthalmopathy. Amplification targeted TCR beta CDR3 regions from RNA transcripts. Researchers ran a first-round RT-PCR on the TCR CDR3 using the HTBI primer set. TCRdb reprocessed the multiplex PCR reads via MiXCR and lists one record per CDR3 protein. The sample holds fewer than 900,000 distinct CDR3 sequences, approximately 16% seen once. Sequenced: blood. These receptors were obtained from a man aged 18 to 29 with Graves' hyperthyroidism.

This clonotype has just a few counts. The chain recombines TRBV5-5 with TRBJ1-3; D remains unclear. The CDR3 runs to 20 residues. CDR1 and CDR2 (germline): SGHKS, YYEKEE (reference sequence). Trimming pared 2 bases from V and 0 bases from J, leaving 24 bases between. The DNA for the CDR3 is TGTGCCAGCAGCTTTCTCGTGGTTGCAGCTACCTCCTCCTCTGGAAACACCATATATTTT. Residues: CASSFLVVAATSSSGNTIYF.

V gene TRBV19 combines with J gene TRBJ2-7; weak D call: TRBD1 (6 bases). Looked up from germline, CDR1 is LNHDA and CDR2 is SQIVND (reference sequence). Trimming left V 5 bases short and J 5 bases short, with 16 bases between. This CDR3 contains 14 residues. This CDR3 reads CASSCTGHRHEQYF. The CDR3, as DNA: TGTGCCAGTAGTTGCACGGGACACCGCCACGAGCAGTACTTC.

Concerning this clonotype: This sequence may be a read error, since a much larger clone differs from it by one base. The chain's CDR3 is CASGITGDRNQPQHF. CDR3 in DNA: TGTGCCAGCGGCATAACAGGGGATCGCAATCAGCCCCAGCATTTT. The V and J genes are TRBV5-5 and TRBJ1-5, with 7 bases fitting TRBD1. From germline, CDR1 is SGHKS and CDR2 YYEKEE (reference sequence). The CDR3 runs 15 residues. Trimming at V came to 7 bases and at J to 2 bases, leaving 9 bases not matched to a gene.

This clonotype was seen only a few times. The CDR3 nucleotides read TGTGCCAGCAGCTCCATTACTAGAGGAGAGACCCAGTACTTC. This gives the protein CASSSITRGETQYF. This chain uses TRBV7-9 with TRBJ2-5; maybe TRBD2 (5 bases). Germline-derived CDR1 and CDR2 are SEHNR and FQNEAQ (reference sequence). The CDR3 covers 14 residues. Trimming left V 4 bases short and J 4 bases short, with 13 bases between.

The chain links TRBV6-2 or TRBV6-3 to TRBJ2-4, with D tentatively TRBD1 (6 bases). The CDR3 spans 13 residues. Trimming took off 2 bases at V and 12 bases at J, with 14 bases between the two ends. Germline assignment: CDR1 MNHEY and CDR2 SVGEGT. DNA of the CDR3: TGTGCCAGCAGTTACGGTTCGGGACATCCTCAGTACTTC. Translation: CASSYGSGHPQYF.

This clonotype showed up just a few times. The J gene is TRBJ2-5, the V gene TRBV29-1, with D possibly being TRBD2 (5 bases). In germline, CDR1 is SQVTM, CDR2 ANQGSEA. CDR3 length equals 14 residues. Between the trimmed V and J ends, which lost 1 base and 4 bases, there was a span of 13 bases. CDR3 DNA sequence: TGCAGCGTTGAAGGGAGGCCCGAGCGAGAGACCCAGTACTTC. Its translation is CSVEGRPERETQYF. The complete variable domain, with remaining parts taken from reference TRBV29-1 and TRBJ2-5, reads SAVISQKPSRDICQRGTSLTIQCQVDSQVTMMFWYRQQPGQSLTLIATANQGSEATYESGFVIDKFPISRPNLTFSTLTVSNMSPEDSSIYLCSVEGRPERETQYFGPGTRLLVL.

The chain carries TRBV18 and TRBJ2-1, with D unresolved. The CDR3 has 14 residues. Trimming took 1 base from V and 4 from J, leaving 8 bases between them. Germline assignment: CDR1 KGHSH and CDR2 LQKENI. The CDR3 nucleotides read TGTGCCAGCTCACCACGCCAAGTATACAATGAGCAGTTCTTC. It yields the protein CASSPRQVYNEQFF.

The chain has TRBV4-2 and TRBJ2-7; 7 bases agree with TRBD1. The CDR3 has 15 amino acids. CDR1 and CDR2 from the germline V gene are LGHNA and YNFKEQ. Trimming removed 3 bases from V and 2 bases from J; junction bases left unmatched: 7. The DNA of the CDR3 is TGTGCCAGCAGCCAGGGGACAGTCGAGACCTACGAGCAGTACTTC. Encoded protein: CASSQGTVETYEQYF.

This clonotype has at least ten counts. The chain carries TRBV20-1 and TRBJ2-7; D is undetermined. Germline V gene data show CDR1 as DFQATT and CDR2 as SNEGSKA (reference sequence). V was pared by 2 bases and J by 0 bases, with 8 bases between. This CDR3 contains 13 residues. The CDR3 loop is CSARSASSYEQYF. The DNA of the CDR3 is TGCAGTGCTAGATCGGCGAGCTCCTACGAGCAGTACTTC.

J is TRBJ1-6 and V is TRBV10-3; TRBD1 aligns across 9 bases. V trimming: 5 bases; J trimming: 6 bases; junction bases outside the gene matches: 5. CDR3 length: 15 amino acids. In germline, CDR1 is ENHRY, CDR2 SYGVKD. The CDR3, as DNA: TGTGCCATCAGTCCTACAGGGGGCCGTAATTCACCCCTCCACTTT. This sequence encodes CAISPTGGRNSPLHF.

CDR3 in amino acids: CASSQETTGGETQYF. Here the CDR3 DNA reads TGTGCCAGCAGCCAAGAGACGACAGGCGGGGAGACCCAGTACTTC. The chain employs TRBV4-2 and TRBJ2-5; TRBD1 is a possible D gene (6 bases). Trimming cost V 0 bases and J 5 bases, with 13 bases left between them. CDR1 is LGHNA and CDR2 is YNFKEQ in the germline V gene. The CDR3 has 15 amino acids.

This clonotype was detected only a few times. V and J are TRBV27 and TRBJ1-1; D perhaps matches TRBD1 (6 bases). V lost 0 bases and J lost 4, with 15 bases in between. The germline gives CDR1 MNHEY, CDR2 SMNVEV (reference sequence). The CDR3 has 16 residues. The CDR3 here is CASSLSGGGSGTEAFF. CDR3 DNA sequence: TGTGCCAGCAGTTTATCCGGAGGGGGAAGTGGCACTGAAGCTTTCTTT.